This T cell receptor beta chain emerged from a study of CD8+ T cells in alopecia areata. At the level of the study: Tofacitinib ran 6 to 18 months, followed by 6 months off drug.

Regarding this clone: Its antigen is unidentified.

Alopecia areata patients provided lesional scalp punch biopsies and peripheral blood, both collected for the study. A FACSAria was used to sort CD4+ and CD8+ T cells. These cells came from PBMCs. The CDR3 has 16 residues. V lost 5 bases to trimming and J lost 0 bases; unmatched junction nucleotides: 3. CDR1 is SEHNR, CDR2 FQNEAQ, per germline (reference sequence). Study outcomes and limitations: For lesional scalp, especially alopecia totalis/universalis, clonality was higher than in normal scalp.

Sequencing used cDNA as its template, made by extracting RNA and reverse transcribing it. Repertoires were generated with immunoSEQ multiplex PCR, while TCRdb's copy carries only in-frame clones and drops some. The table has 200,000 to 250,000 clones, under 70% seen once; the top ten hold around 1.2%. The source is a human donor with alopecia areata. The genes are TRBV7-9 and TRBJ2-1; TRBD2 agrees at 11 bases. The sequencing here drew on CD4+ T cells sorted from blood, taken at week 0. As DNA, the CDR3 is TGTGCCAGCAGCCCTAGCGGGGGGCGCTCCTACAATGAGCAGTTCTTC. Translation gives CASSPSGGRSYNEQFF. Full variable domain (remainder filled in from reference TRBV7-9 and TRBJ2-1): DTGVSQNPRHKITKRGQNVTFRCDPISEHNRLYWYRQTLGQGPEFLTYFQNEAQLEKSRLLSDRFSAERPKGSFSTLEIQRTEQGDSAMYLCASSPSGGRSYNEQFFGPGTRLTVL.